Given below is one T cell receptor beta chain in context. Libraries were prepared by immunoSEQ multiplex PCR; TCRdb keeps only in-frame clonotypes and omits some of them. The sample consists of 95,000 to 150,000 clones, 85% of them appearing once. This specimen belongs to a study of blood T cell repertoires in COVID-19. This receptor was taken from a woman of 80 years or more with acute or convalescent COVID-19. The sequencing sample was made of peripheral blood.

CDR3 protein: CASSIRGEAFF. The CDR3 DNA reads TGTGCCAGTAGTATAAGAGGAGAAGCTTTCTTT. The chain carries TRBV19 and TRBJ1-1; D gene ambiguous. The V gene lost 2 bases and the J gene lost 8 bases, with 6 bases spanning the gap. The CDR3 spans 11 residues. Looked up from germline, CDR1 is LNHDA and CDR2 is SQIVND (reference sequence).